Shown below are 13 T cell receptor beta chains from a single sample sequenced in a study of T cell repertoires in cytomegalovirus infection. Each CDR3 protein gets one entry after TCRdb re-called the reads with MiXCR. The repertoire consists of fewer than 350,000 distinct CDR3 sequences, with more than 9% occurring once and the leading ten covering about 4.5%. The sequenced sample consisted of PBMCs. The receptors come from a human donor in good health (CMV status not recorded). Some clones in this sample may be carry-over from other donors' samples.

At least ten counts were recorded for this clonotype. The CDR3 sequence is CASSLAALGTDTQYF. Here the CDR3 DNA reads TGTGCCAGCAGCTTAGCGGCCCTGGGAACGGATACGCAGTATTTT. The chain links TRBV7-2 to TRBJ2-3; D is uncertain. Per the germline V gene, CDR1 is SGHTA and CDR2 is FQGNSA. This CDR3 comprises 15 residues. V lost 0 bases and J lost 6, with 13 bases in between.

Only a few counts were recorded for this clonotype. The gene calls are TRBV19 and TRBJ2-2; 7 bases agree with TRBD2. The CDR3 is 15 amino acids. CDR1 and CDR2 from the germline V gene are LNHDA and SQIVND (reference sequence). Trimming took 7 bases from V and 0 from J; bases not matched to a gene: 5. The CDR3 region has the DNA TGTGCCAGTAAGGGGAGCGGGGCGAACACCGGGGAGCTGTTTTTT. It translates to CASKGSGANTGELFF.

This clonotype showed up just a few times. The chain uses TRBV6-6 and TRBJ1-5, with 7 bases aligning to TRBD1. Germline V gene lookup returns CDR1 MNHNY and CDR2 SVGAGI (reference sequence). V trimming: 6 bases; J trimming: 2 bases; junction bases outside the gene matches: 7. The CDR3 covers 15 residues. CDR3 in amino acids: CASSIQGMGNQPQHF. The CDR3 DNA reads as TGTGCCAGCAGCATACAGGGGATGGGCAATCAGCCCCAGCATTTT.

The chain links TRBV20-1 to TRBJ2-4, with 12 bases that match TRBD2. Germline V lookup: CDR1 DFQATT, CDR2 SNEGSKA (reference sequence). This CDR3 spans 14 amino acids. V shed 0 bases and J 15 bases; nucleotides not matched to a gene: 9. The CDR3 here is CSARDRTSGAHMYF. In DNA form, the CDR3 reads TGCAGTGCTAGAGATAGGACTAGCGGGGCTCACATGTACTTC.

The chain couples TRBV6-6 to TRBJ2-3; 13 bases are a match to TRBD2. This CDR3 comprises 18 residues. Germline trimming cut 7 bases from V and 0 bases from J; bases unmatched to any gene: 10. Germline loops: CDR1 MNHNY, CDR2 SVGAGI (reference sequence). The CDR3 protein is CASTRRLAGGPSTDTQYF. The CDR3 DNA is TGTGCCAGCACCAGAAGACTAGCGGGGGGACCTAGCACAGATACGCAGTATTTT.

This clonotype was observed a handful of times. The chain recombines TRBV10-2 with TRBJ2-7, with a possible D match to TRBD1 (6 bases). The V gene's germline CDR1 is WSHSY and CDR2 SAAADI. V was trimmed by 8 bases and J by 0 bases, leaving 20 bases between them. The CDR3 is made up of 16 amino acids. CDR3 in amino acids: CASGIPMGASSYEQYF. The DNA of the CDR3 is TGCGCCAGCGGGATCCCTATGGGGGCGAGCTCCTACGAGCAGTACTTC.

In the case of this clonotype: Mismatch with germline at one junction end may stem from a read error. The genes are TRBV7-4 and TRBJ2-3, with 10 positions matching TRBD2. CDR1 SGHVT and CDR2 SQSDAQ come from the germline V gene. CDR3 size: 11 residues. The CDR3 DNA reads as TGTGCCAGCAGCGCCGGGCTAGCGGGGGTTTTT. This gives the protein CASSAGLAGVF. Full variable domain (remainder filled in from reference TRBV7-4 and TRBJ2-3): GAGVSQSPRYKVAKRGRDVALRCDSISGHVTLYWYRQTLGQGSEVLTYSQSDAQRDKSGRPSGRFSAERPERSVSTLKIQRTEQGDSAVYLCASSAGLAGVFGPGTRLTVL.

This clonotype appeared a few times. The chain combines TRBV7-2 with TRBJ2-5; 9 bases fit TRBD2. The CDR3 is made up of 18 amino acids. After removal of 0 bases from V and 3 bases from J, the junction contained 11 bases not matched to a gene. Germline loops: CDR1 SGHTA, CDR2 FQGNSA. The CDR3 sequence: CASSLAPLLAGGKETQYF. The CDR3 DNA reads TGTGCCAGCAGCTTAGCCCCCCTGCTGGCGGGAGGGAAAGAGACCCAGTACTTC. The whole variable domain, remainder taken from reference TRBV7-2 and TRBJ2-5, is GAGVSQSPSNKVTEKGKDVELRCDPISGHTALYWYRQSLGQGLEFLIYFQGNSAPDKSGLPSDRFSAERTGGSVSTLTIQRTQQEDSAVYLCASSLAPLLAGGKETQYFGPGTRLLVL.

The genes are TRBV6-4 and TRBJ1-1, with no clear D. V dropped 7 bases and J dropped 0 bases, with 12 bases sitting between them. Per the germline V gene, CDR1 is MRHNA and CDR2 is SNTAGT. This CDR3 is 14 amino acids long. The CDR3 sequence is CASKSLALNTEAFF. The CDR3 DNA reads as TGTGCCAGCAAAAGCCTCGCACTGAACACTGAAGCTTTCTTT.

In its sample, this clonotype was seen many times. The chain couples TRBV28 to TRBJ2-1, with TRBD1 as a possible D gene (5 bases). Per the germline V gene, CDR1 is MDHEN and CDR2 is SYDVKM. V was pared by 1 base and J by 11 bases, with 9 bases between. The length of the CDR3 is 12 residues. The CDR3, as DNA: TGTGCCAGCAGTTTATCACCAGGGAAGCAGTTCTTC. This encodes CASSLSPGKQFF.

This clonotype was counted only a few times. The rearrangement uses TRBV11-2 and TRBJ2-3; D gene ambiguous. Looked up from germline, CDR1 is SGHAT and CDR2 is FQNNGV. This CDR3 is built from 14 residues. V dropped 2 bases and J dropped 3 bases, with 9 bases sitting between them. The chain's CDR3 is CASSLSPTTDTQYF. Here the CDR3 DNA reads TGTGCCAGCAGCTTAAGCCCCACTACAGATACGCAGTATTTT. Based on the CDR3 plus reference TRBV11-2 and TRBJ2-3, the full variable domain is EAGVAQSPRYKIIEKRQSVAFWCNPISGHATLYWYQQILGQGPKLLIQFQNNGVVDDSQLPKDRFSAERLKGVDSTLKIQPAKLEDSAVYLCASSLSPTTDTQYFGPGTRLTVL.

There are many counts of this clonotype. J is TRBJ1-1 and V is TRBV28; 10 nucleotides agree with TRBD1. Trimming cost V 5 bases and J 7 bases; bases outside gene matches: 10. This CDR3 comprises 15 residues. CDR1 is MDHEN, CDR2 SYDVKM, per germline. The CDR3 sequence is CASSTPTGGFVEAFF. DNA for the CDR3: TGTGCCAGCAGTACCCCGACAGGGGGCTTTGTTGAAGCTTTCTTT.

This clonotype was counted a few times. The V call is TRBV6-4, the J call TRBJ2-2; 8 nucleotides match TRBD1. Germline V gene sequence: CDR1 MRHNA, CDR2 SNTAGT. The ends lost 0 bases at V and 5 bases at J; junction bases unmatched: 5. This CDR3 is built from 16 residues. The CDR3 loop reads CASSDSNTGGTGELFF. The CDR3 nucleotides read TGTGCCAGCAGTGACTCGAACACAGGGGGGACCGGGGAGCTGTTTTTT.